This T cell receptor beta chain is from a study of blood T cells in healthy people across ages. Together with a sample-barcoded 5' primer, a J-beta primer mix was included in a second PCR lasting roughly 6 to 12 cycles. TCRdb re-called the 5' RACE reads through MiXCR, storing one row per CDR3 protein. Seen here are some 710,000 distinct CDR3 sequences, 22% observed once, and the top ten hold around a fifth. From germline, CDR1 is LGHNA and CDR2 YSLEER. This CDR3 spans 13 amino acids. V gene TRBV4-3 combines with J gene TRBJ2-5; the D is unclear. The DNA matches TRBJ2-1 better at its end, which makes the J call doubtful. The sequenced material came from blood. The source is an older man in good health. CDR3 sequence reads: CASSQHYYNEQFF. CDR3 in DNA: TGCGCCAGCAGCCAACACTACTACAATGAGCAGTTCTTC.